A selection of T cell receptor beta chains follows, all from one sample in a study of CD8 T cells in Susac syndrome. TCRdb processed the immunoSEQ multiplex PCR reads anew with MiXCR; each CDR3 protein has one entry. The profile covers fewer than 300,000 distinct CDR3 sequences, with approximately 85% appearing a single time and about 0.11% taken by the ten largest. Sequencing was carried out using CD8+ T cells from PBMCs. These receptors were taken from a human donor with multiple sclerosis. Both conserved end residues are part of each CDR3. The D gene is left open where the match is weak. For some rows the clone size is stated as once, few or many, or as a class when expanded; others skip it.

NA	TRBV5-1	TRBD1	TRBJ1-1	CASSGTGETEAFF	TGCGCCAGCAGCGGGACAGGGGAAACTGAAGCTTTCTTT
NA	TRBV6-2/TRBV6-3	NA	TRBJ2-2	CASSYSPTTGELFF	TGTGCCAGCAGTTACTCCCCAACAACTGGGGAGCTGTTTTTT
NA	TRBV20-1	NA	TRBJ2-7	CSASVSVHEQYF	TGCAGTGCTAGCGTAAGTGTCCACGAGCAGTACTTC
few	TRBV20-1	NA	TRBJ2-5	CSARDKRRLQETQYF	TGCAGTGCTAGAGATAAAAGACGCCTCCAAGAGACCCAGTACTTC
NA	TRBV27	NA	TRBJ1-1	CASSLYSGRGTEAFF	TGTGCCAGCAGTTTATACTCGGGTAGGGGCACTGAAGCTTTCTTT
NA	TRBV15	NA	TRBJ1-1	CATSASTNTEAFF	TGTGCCACCAGCGCCTCGACTAACACTGAAGCTTTCTTT
NA	TRBV3-1	NA	TRBJ2-7	CASSQEGRPWQYF	TGTGCCAGCAGCCAAGAAGGCCGTCCATGGCAGTACTTC
NA	TRBV20-1	NA	TRBJ2-5	CSAPRETQYF	TGCAGTGCTCCTAGGGAGACCCAGTACTTC
NA	TRBV14	NA	TRBJ2-7	CASSRPYYYEQYF	TGTGCCAGCAGCCGGCCCTACTATTACGAGCAGTACTTC
few	TRBV27	NA	TRBJ2-1	CASGLANEQFF	TGTGCCAGCGGTCTAGCGAATGAGCAGTTCTTC
NA	TRBV7-9	TRBD1	TRBJ1-6	CASSLVQGSGSPLHF	TGTGCCAGCAGCTTAGTACAGGGGTCAGGATCACCCCTCCACTTT
NA	TRBV23-1	TRBD1	TRBJ1-3	CASSPGQASSGNTIYF	TGCGCCAGCAGTCCGGGACAGGCGTCCTCTGGAAACACCATATATTTT
NA	TRBV7-9	NA	TRBJ2-7	CASSLGTKPYEQYF	TGTGCCAGCAGCCTAGGGACGAAGCCCTACGAGCAGTACTTC
NA	TRBV5-6	NA	TRBJ1-1	CASSLGGRLIEAFF	TGTGCCAGCAGCTTAGGAGGGAGATTGATTGAAGCTTTCTTT
NA	TRBV9	NA	TRBJ1-2	CASSVANSPLGYTF	TGTGCCAGCAGCGTAGCGAACAGTCCCCTCGGCTACACCTTC
NA	TRBV18	TRBD2	TRBJ2-7	CASSPLVAGNYEQYF	TGTGCCAGCTCCCCATTGGTAGCGGGAAACTACGAGCAGTACTTC
NA	TRBV10-3	TRBD1	TRBJ2-6	CAISDPGTGSSGANVLTF	TGTGCCATCAGTGACCCCGGGACAGGATCCTCTGGGGCCAACGTCCTGACTTTC
NA	TRBV6-1	TRBD1	TRBJ2-1	CASSPDRALLIDEQFF	TGTGCCAGCAGCCCGGACAGGGCGTTACTAATCGATGAGCAGTTCTTC
NA	TRBV19	TRBD2	TRBJ2-7	CASQYSGMAGYEQYF	TGTGCCAGTCAGTACAGCGGGATGGCAGGTTACGAGCAGTACTTC
NA	TRBV7-7	TRBD2	TRBJ2-1	CASSLALGTSGRVYNEQFF	TGTGCTAGCAGCTTAGCCCTCGGGACTAGCGGGAGGGTCTACAATGAGCAGTTCTTC
NA	TRBV9	NA	TRBJ1-2	CASSVDPGAADGYTF	TGTGCCAGCAGCGTAGATCCCGGGGCGGCGGATGGCTACACCTTC
NA	TRBV20-1	NA	TRBJ2-7	CSAGQIYEQYF	TGCAGTGCTGGACAGATCTACGAGCAGTACTTC
NA	TRBV5-1	TRBD1	TRBJ2-1	CASSRRTGYNEQFF	TGCGCCAGCAGCCGAAGGACAGGGTACAATGAGCAGTTCTTC
once	TRBV7-2	TRBD2	TRBJ2-3	CASSRISGRAKDTQYF	TGTGCCAGCAGTCGTATTAGCGGGAGGGCCAAAGATACGCAGTATTTT
NA	TRBV20-1	NA	TRBJ2-7	CSVPGGYEQYF	TGCAGTGTCCCAGGCGGCTACGAGCAGTACTTC
NA	TRBV6-6	NA	TRBJ2-2	CASSYGTAGNTGELFF	TGTGCCAGCAGCTACGGGACGGCTGGGAACACCGGGGAGCTGTTTTTT
NA	TRBV9	NA	TRBJ2-3	CASSGPGQTQYF	TGTGCCAGCAGCGGGCCCGGACAGACGCAGTATTTT
NA	TRBV27	TRBD2	TRBJ2-4	CASRDLRLAGGFDIQYF	TGTGCCAGCAGAGACCTCCGACTAGCGGGAGGGTTTGACATTCAGTACTTC
NA	TRBV11-2	TRBD2	TRBJ2-5	CASSLGPLAVLQETQYF	TGTGCCAGCAGCTTAGGACCACTAGCGGTTCTTCAAGAGACCCAGTACTTC